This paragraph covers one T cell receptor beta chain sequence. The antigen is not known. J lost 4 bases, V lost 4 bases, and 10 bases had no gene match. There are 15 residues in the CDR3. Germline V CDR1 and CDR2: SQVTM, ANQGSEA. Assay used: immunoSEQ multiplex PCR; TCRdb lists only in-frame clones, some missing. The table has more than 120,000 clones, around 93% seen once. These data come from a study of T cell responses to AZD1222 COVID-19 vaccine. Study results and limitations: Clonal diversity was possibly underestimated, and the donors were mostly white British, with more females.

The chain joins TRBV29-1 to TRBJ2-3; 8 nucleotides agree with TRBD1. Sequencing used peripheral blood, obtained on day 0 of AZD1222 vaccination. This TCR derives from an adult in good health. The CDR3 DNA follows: TGCAGCGTTGCAACGACGATGACAGGGGCAGATACGCAGTATTTT. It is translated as CSVATTMTGADTQYF.